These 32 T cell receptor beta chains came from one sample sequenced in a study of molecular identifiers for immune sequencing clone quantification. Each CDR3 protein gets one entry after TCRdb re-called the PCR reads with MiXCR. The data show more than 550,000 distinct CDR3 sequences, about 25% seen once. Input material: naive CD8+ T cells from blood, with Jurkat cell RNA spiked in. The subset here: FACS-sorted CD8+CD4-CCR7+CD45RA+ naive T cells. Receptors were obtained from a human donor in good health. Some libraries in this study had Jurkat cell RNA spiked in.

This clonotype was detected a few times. CDR3 sequence (DNA): TGTGCCAGTAGTGGAGGCATGGGACGGAATTCCTACGAGCAGTACTTC. Protein sequence: CASSGGMGRNSYEQYF. The chain is built from TRBV19 and TRBJ2-7; D possibly matches TRBD1 or TRBD2 (5 bases each). V was cut by 5 bases and J by 1 base, with 18 bases left in between. CDR1 is LNHDA and CDR2 is SQIVND in the germline V gene (reference sequence). This CDR3 is built from 16 residues. The whole variable domain, filled in from reference TRBV19 and TRBJ2-7, reads DGGITQSPKYLFRKEGQNVTLSCEQNLNHDAMYWYRQDPGQGLRLIYYSQIVNDFQKGDIAEGYSVSREKKESFPLTVTSAQKNPTAFYLCASSGGMGRNSYEQYFGPGTRLTVT.

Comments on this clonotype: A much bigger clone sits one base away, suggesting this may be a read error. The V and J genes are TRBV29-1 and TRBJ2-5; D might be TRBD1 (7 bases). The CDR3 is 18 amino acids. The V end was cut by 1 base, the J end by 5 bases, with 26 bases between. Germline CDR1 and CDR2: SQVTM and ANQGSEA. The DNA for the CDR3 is TGCAGCGTTGAAGTTCGAGATTGGGCGGGGACAGCGTGGGAGACCCAGTACTTC. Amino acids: CSVEVRDWAGTAWETQYF. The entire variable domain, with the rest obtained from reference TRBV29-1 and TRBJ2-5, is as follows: SAVISQKPSRDICQRGTSLTIQCQVDSQVTMMFWYRQQPGQSLTLIATANQGSEATYESGFVIDKFPISRPNLTFSTLTVSNMSPEDSSIYLCSVEVRDWAGTAWETQYFGPGTRLLVL.

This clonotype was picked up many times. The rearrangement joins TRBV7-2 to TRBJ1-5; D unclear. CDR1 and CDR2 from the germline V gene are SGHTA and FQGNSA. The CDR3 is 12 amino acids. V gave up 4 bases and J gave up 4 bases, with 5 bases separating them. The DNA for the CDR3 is TGTGCCAGCAGCTACGTAAATCAGCCCCAGCATTTT. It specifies CASSYVNQPQHF. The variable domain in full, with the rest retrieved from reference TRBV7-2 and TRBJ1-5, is GAGVSQSPSNKVTEKGKDVELRCDPISGHTALYWYRQSLGQGLEFLIYFQGNSAPDKSGLPSDRFSAERTGGSVSTLTIQRTQQEDSAVYLCASSYVNQPQHFGDGTRLSIL.

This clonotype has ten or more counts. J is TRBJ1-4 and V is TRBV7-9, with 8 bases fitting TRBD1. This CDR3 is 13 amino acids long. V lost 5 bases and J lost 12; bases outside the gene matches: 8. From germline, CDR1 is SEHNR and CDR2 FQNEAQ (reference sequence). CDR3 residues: CASSPRTGNELFF. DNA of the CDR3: TGTGCCAGCAGCCCCCGGACAGGGAATGAACTGTTTTTT.

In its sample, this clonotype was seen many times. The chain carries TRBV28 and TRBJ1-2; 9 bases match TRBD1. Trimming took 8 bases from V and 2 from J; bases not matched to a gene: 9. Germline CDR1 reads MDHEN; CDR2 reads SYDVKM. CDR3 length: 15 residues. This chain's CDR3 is CASAPAGQGNYGYTF. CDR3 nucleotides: TGTGCCAGCGCACCCGCCGGACAGGGGAACTATGGCTACACCTTC.

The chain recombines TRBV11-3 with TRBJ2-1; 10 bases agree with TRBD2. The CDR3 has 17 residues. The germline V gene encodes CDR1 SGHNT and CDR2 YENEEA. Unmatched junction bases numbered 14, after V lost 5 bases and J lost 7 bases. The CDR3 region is CASSPRASAGGPNEQFF. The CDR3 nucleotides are TGTGCCAGCAGCCCCCGCGCTTCAGCGGGAGGGCCGAATGAGCAGTTCTTC.

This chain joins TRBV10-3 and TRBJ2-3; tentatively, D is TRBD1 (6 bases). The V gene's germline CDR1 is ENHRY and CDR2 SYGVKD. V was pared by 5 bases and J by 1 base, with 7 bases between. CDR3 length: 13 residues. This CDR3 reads CAISYRGTDTQYF. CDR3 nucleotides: TGTGCCATCAGTTACAGGGGCACAGATACGCAGTATTTT.

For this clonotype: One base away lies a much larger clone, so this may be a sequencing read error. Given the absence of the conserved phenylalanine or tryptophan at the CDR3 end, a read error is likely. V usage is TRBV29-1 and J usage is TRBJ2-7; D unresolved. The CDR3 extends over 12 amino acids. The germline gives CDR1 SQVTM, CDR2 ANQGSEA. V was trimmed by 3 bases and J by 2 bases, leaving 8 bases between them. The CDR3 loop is CSVDVGTYEQYI. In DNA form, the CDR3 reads TGCAGCGTTGACGTCGGAACCTACGAGCAGTACATC.

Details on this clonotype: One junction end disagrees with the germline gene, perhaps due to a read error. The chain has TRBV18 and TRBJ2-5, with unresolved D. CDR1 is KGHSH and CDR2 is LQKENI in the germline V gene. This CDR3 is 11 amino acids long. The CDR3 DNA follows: TGTGCCCGCTCCCCCCAAGCGCCCCCGTACTTC. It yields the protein CARSPQAPPYF.

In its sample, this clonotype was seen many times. CDR3 sequence: CASSQGKAFF. Here the CDR3 DNA reads TGTGCCAGCAGCCAAGGGAAGGCTTTCTTT. The rearrangement links TRBV14 to TRBJ1-1; D gene uncertain. The V end was cut by 1 base, the J end by 11 bases, with 5 bases between. This CDR3 comprises 10 residues. Germline V gene sequence: CDR1 SGHDN, CDR2 FVKESK.

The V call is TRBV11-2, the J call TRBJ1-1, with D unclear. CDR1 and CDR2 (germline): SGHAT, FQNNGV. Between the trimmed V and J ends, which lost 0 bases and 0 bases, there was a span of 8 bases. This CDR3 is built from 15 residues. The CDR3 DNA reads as TGTGCCAGCAGCTTAGAGGCCACGGTGAACACTGAAGCTTTCTTT. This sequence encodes CASSLEATVNTEAFF. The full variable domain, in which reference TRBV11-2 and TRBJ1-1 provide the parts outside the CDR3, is EAGVAQSPRYKIIEKRQSVAFWCNPISGHATLYWYQQILGQGPKLLIQFQNNGVVDDSQLPKDRFSAERLKGVDSTLKIQPAKLEDSAVYLCASSLEATVNTEAFFGQGTRLTVV.

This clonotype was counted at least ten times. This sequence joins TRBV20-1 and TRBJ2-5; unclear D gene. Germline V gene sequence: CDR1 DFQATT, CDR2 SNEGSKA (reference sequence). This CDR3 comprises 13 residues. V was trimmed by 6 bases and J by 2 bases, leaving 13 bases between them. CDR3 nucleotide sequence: TGCAGTGCAGATAGGGCGCAGCAAGAGACCCAGTACTTC. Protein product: CSADRAQQETQYF.

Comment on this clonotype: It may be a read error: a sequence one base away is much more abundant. In DNA form, the CDR3 reads TGTGCCAGCAGTTACAGGACCACTGAAGCTTTCTTT. This translates into CASSYRTTEAFF. V and J are TRBV6-2 or TRBV6-3 and TRBJ1-1; D ambiguous. This CDR3 region has 12 residues. Per germline, CDR1 MNHEY and CDR2 SVGEGT. Trimming shortened V by 2 bases and J by 4 bases, and 5 bases separated the two germline ends.

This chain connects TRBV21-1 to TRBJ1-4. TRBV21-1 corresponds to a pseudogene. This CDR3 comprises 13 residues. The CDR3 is CAILIIRGEKLFF. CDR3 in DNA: TGTGCCATCCTGATTATTCGGGGTGAAAAACTGTTTTTT.

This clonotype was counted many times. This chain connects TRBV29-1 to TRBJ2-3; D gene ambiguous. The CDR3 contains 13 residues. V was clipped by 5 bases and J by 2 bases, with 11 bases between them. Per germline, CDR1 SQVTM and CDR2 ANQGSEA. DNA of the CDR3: TGCAGCGTTAAATTAGCACTCACAGATACGCAGTATTTT. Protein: CSVKLALTDTQYF.

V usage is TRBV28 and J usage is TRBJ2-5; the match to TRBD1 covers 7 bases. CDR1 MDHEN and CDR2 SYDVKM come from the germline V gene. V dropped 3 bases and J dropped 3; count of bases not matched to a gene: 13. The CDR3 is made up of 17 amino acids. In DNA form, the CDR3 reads TGTGCCAGCAGTTTTAGCCAGACAGGGCTCGAGGAAGAGACCCAGTACTTC. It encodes CASSFSQTGLEEETQYF.

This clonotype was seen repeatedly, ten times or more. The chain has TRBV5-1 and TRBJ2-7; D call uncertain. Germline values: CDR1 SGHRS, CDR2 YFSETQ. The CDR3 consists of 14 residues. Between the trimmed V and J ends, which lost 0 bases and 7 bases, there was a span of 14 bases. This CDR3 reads CASSLAAPDKEQYF. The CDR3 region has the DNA TGCGCCAGCAGCTTGGCCGCACCCGACAAGGAGCAGTACTTC. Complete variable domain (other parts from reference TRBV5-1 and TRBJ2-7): KAGVTQTPRYLIKTRGQQVTLSCSPISGHRSVSWYQQTPGQGLQFLFEYFSETQRNKGNFPGRFSGRQFSNSRSEMNVSTLELGDSALYLCASSLAAPDKEQYFGPGTRLTVT.

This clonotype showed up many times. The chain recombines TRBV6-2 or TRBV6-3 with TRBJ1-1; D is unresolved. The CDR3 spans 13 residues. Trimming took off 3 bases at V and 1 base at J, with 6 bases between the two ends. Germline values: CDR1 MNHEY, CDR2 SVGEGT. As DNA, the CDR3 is TGTGCCAGCAGTTATGGGCGGAACACTGAAGCTTTCTTT. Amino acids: CASSYGRNTEAFF.

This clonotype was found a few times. DNA for the CDR3: TGCGCCAGCAGCCAAGGTTTGGGAGGCGCGACTCAGACCCAGTACTTC. The encoded protein is CASSQGLGGATQTQYF. V usage is TRBV4-3 and J usage is TRBJ2-5; D perhaps matches TRBD2 (6 bases). Germline V gene sequence: CDR1 LGHNA, CDR2 YSLEER. The germline V and J ends were trimmed by 1 base and 6 bases, with 18 bases remaining between them. The CDR3 contains 16 residues.

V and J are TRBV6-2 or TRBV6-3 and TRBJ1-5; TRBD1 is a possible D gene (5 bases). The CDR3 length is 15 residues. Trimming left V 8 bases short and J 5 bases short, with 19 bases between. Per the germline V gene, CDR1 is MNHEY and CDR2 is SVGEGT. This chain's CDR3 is CASDEVGGGDQPQHF. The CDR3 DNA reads TGTGCCAGCGACGAGGTTGGGGGGGGGGATCAGCCCCAGCATTTT.

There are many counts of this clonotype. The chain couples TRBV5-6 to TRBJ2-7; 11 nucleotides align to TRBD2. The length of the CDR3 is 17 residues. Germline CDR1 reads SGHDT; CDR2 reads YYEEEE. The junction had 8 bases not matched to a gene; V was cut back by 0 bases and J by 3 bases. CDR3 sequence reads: CASSLELAGAVNYEQYF. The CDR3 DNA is TGTGCCAGCAGCTTGGAACTAGCGGGAGCAGTTAACTACGAGCAGTACTTC. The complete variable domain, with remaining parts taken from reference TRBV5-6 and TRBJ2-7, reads DAGVTQSPTHLIKTRGQQVTLRCSPKSGHDTVSWYQQALGQGPQFIFQYYEEEERQRGNFPDRFSGHQFPNYSSELNVNALLLGDSALYLCASSLELAGAVNYEQYFGPGTRLTVT.

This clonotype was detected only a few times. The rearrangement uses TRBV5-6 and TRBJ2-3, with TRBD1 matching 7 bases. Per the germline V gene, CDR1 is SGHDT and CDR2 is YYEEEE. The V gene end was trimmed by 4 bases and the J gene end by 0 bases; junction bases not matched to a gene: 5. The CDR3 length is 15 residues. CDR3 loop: CASSQQGWSTDTQYF. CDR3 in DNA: TGTGCCAGCAGCCAACAGGGGTGGAGCACAGATACGCAGTATTTT.

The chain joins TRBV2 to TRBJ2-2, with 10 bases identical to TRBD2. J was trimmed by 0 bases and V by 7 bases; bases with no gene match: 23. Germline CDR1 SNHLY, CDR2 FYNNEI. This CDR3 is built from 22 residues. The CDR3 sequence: CASNPAGRTSGTNIPNTGELFF. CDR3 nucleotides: TGTGCCAGCAATCCAGCGGGCAGGACTAGCGGAACCAATATCCCGAACACCGGGGAGCTGTTTTTT.

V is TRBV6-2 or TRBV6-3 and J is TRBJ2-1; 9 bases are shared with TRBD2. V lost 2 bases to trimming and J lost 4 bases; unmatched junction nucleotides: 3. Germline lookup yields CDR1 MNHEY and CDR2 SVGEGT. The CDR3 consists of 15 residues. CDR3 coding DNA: TGTGCCAGCAGTTACGTGCGGGGGGGTTACAATGAGCAGTTCTTC. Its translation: CASSYVRGGYNEQFF.

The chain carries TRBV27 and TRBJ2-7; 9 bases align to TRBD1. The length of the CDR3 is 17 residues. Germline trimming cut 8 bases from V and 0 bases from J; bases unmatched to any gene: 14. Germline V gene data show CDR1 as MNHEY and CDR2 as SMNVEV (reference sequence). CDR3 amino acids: CASGSGQGTPSSYEQYF. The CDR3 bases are TGTGCCAGCGGTTCTGGACAGGGGACGCCTAGCTCCTACGAGCAGTACTTC.

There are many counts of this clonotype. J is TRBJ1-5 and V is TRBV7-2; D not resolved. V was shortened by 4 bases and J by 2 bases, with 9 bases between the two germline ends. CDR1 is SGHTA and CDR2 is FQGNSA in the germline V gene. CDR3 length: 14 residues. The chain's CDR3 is CASSSEPGNQPQHF. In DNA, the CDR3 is TGTGCCAGCAGCTCCGAACCGGGCAATCAGCCCCAGCATTTT.

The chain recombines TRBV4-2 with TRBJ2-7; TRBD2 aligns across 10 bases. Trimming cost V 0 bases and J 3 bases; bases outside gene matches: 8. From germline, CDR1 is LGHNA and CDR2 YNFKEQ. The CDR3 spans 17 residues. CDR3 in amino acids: CASSQELAGEGGYEQYF. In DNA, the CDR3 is TGTGCCAGCAGCCAAGAGCTAGCGGGAGAGGGGGGCTACGAGCAGTACTTC.

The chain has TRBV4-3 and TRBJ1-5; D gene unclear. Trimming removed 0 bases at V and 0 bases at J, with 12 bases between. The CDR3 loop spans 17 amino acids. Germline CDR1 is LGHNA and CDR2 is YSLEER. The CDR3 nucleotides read TGCGCCAGCAGCCAAGACTCCTGGGAGTATAGCAATCAGCCCCAGCATTTT. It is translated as CASSQDSWEYSNQPQHF.

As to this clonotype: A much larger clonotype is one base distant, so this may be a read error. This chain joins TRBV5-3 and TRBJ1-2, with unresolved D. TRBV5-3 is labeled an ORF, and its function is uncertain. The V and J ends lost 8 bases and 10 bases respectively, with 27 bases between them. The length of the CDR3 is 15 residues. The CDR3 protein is CASTQARLSTLVYTF. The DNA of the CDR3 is TGTGCCAGCACCCAGGCGAGGTTGAGTACTCTCGTCTACACCTTC.

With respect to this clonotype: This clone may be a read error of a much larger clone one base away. The DNA for the CDR3 is TGTGCCAGCAGCTGGGGACAACTCAATCAGTCCCAGCATTTT. It specifies CASSWGQLNQSQHF. The chain joins TRBV5-6 to TRBJ1-5, with a possible D match to TRBD1 (6 bases). Germline loops: CDR1 SGHDT, CDR2 YYEEEE. The CDR3 is 14 residues long.

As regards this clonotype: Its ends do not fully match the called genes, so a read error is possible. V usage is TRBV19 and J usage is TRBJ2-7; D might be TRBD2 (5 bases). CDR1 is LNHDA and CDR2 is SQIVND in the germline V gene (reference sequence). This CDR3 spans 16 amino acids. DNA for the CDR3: TGTGCCGGTGGTATGGCCGTGGACTGGATGTCCTACGAGCAGTGCTTC. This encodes CAGGMAVDWMSYEQCF.

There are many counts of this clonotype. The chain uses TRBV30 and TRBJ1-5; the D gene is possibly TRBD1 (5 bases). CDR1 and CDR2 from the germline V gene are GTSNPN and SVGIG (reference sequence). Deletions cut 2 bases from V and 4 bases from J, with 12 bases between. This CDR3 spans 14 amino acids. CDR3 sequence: CAWSFGGTNQPQHF. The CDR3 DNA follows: TGTGCCTGGAGTTTCGGAGGGACGAATCAGCCCCAGCATTTT.